The sequence of this T cell receptor beta chain was determined in a study of Ad26.COV2.S vaccination and SARS-CoV-2 variants. Turning to the study itself: Ad26.COV2.S arm of COV1001 included the donor.

Noted treatment: around 19 received Ad26.COV2.S at low or high dose, single or two shots; about 5 received placebo; per-sample allocation not given. It was on day 63 after the first vaccine or placebo injection that samples were taken. The individual, an adult aged 18-55 years, was a donor in Boston. The table came from immunoSEQ multiplex PCR; TCRdb's copy has only in-frame clones and leaves some out. The sample comprises under 400,000 clones, roughly 87% of which are singletons, and approximately 3.6% rests with the top ten. The CDR3 loop spans 12 amino acids. Germline CDR1 and CDR2: LGHNA and YNFKEQ. V was shortened by 0 bases and J by 5 bases, with 4 bases between the two germline ends.

The sequenced sample was peripheral blood, obtained in a trial of Ad26.COV2.S vaccine versus placebo. The sequence was obtained from a person aged 18-65 years who received the Ad26.COV2.S COVID-19 vaccine or a placebo. The rearrangement links TRBV4-2 to TRBJ2-5; D not certain. As DNA, the CDR3 is TGTGCCAGCAGCCAAGATCAGGAGACCCAGTACTTC. Protein sequence: CASSQDQETQYF.